This T cell receptor beta chain is drawn from a study of T cell responses to AZD1222 COVID-19 vaccine. General study results and limits: Donors, mostly white British, included more females; clonal diversity was possibly underestimated. Once two AZD1222 doses were given, Spike-specific TCR breadth and depth went up. Distributed over spike, vaccine-associated CD4 TCRs predominated at 160-218 and 743-854.

To note about this clone: What it binds is not known.

TCRdb's copy holds only in-frame clones and misses some; the assay was immunoSEQ multiplex PCR. The table records under 200,000 clones, about 91% of them present only once. Germline loops: CDR1 MNHEY, CDR2 SVGAGI. There are 15 residues in the CDR3. The V gene lost 0 bases and the J gene lost 0 bases, with 8 bases spanning the gap. The chain couples TRBV6-5 to TRBJ2-5; no clear D gene. The starting material was peripheral blood, obtained 28 days after the second AZD1222 dose. The source is an adult who received the AZD1222 COVID-19 vaccine. The CDR3 here is CASSYSGHNQETQYF. The CDR3 nucleotides read TGTGCCAGCAGTTACTCTGGGCACAACCAAGAGACCCAGTACTTC.